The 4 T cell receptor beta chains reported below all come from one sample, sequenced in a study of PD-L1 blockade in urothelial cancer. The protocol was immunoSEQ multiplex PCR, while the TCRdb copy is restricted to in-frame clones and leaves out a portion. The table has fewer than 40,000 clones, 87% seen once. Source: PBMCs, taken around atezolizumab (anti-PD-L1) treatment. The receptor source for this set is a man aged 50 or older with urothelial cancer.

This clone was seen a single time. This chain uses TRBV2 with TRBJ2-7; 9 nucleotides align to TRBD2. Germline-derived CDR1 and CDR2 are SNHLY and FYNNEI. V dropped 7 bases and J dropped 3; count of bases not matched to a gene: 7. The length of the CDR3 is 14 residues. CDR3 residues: CASTTSGGLYEQYF. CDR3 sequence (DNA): TGTGCCAGCACAACCAGCGGGGGGCTCTACGAGCAGTACTTC.

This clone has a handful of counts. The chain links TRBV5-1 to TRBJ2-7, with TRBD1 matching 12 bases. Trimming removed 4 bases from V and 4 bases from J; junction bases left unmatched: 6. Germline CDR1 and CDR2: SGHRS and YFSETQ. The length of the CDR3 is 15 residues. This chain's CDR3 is CASSSPGQGAYEQYF. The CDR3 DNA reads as TGCGCCAGCAGCAGCCCGGGACAGGGGGCATACGAGCAGTACTTC.

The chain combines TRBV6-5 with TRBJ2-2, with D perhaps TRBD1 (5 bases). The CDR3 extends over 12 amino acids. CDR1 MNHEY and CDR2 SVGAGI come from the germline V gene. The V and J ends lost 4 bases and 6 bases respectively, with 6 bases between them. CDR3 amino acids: CASSWGPGELFF. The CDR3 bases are TGTGCCAGCAGTTGGGGCCCCGGGGAGCTGTTTTTT.

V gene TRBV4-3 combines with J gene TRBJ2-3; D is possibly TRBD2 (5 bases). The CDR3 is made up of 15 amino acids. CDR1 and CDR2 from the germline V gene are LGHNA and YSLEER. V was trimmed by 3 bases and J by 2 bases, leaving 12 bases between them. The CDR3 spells CASSQAPGITDTQYF. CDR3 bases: TGCGCCAGCAGCCAGGCCCCGGGGATCACAGATACGCAGTATTTT.